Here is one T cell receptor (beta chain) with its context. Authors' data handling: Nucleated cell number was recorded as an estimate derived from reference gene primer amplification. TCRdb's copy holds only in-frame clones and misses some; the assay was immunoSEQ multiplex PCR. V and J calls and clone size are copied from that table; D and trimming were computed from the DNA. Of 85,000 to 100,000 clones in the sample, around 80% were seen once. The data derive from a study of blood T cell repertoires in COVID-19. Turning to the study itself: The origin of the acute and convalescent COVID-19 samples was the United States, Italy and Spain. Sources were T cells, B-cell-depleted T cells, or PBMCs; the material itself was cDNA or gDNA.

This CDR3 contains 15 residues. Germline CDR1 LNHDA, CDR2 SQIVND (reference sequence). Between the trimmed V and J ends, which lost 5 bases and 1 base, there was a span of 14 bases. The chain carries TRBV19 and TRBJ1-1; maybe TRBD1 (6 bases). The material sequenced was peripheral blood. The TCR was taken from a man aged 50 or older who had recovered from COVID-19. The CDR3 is CASSARTAPNTEAFF. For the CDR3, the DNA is TGTGCCAGTAGTGCTAGGACAGCACCGAACACTGAAGCTTTCTTT.